A single sample gave rise to the 19 T cell receptor beta chains below, sequenced in a study of T cell responses to AZD1222 COVID-19 vaccine. The method was immunoSEQ multiplex PCR; TCRdb's version includes in-frame clones alone and lacks a portion of them. The sample lists roughly 140,000 clones; roughly nine tenths were seen once. The sample in question was peripheral blood, obtained on day 0 of AZD1222 vaccination. The receptors originated from an adult in good health.

The chain recombines TRBV5-1 with TRBJ1-4; D might be TRBD1 (5 bases). This CDR3 has 13 amino acids. Trimming pared 4 bases from V and 4 bases from J, leaving 8 bases between. The germline gives CDR1 SGHRS, CDR2 YFSETQ. The CDR3 sequence is CASSRGYNEKLFF. In DNA, the CDR3 is TGCGCCAGCAGCAGGGGATATAATGAAAAACTGTTTTTT.

J is TRBJ1-3 and V is TRBV25-1; D unresolved. The V and J ends lost 2 bases and 0 bases respectively, with 11 bases between them. The germline CDR1 and CDR2 sequences are MGHDK and SYGVNS. This CDR3 contains 16 residues. In nucleotides, the CDR3 is TGTGCCAGCAGTGAACTTCACGAGAACTCTGGAAACACCATATATTTT. The encoded protein is CASSELHENSGNTIYF.

The rearrangement joins TRBV6-5 to TRBJ2-4; no definite D call. CDR1 MNHEY and CDR2 SVGAGI come from the germline V gene. Between the trimmed V and J ends, which lost 8 bases and 0 bases, there was a span of 14 bases. The CDR3 is 15 amino acids. CDR3 nucleotides: TGTGCCAGCGGCGCCGTTCAAATAGCCAAAAACATTCAGTACTTC. This gives the protein CASGAVQIAKNIQYF.

The rearrangement links TRBV5-1 to TRBJ2-5; 7 nucleotides align to TRBD1. Germline V lookup: CDR1 SGHRS, CDR2 YFSETQ. CDR3 length equals 17 residues. Trimming cost V 1 base and J 3 bases; bases outside gene matches: 12. CDR3 amino acids: CASSLFPGTVGEETQYF. Written as DNA, the CDR3 is TGCGCCAGCAGCTTGTTCCCGGGGACAGTAGGGGAAGAGACCCAGTACTTC.

V usage is TRBV7-2 and J usage is TRBJ2-5, with D maybe TRBD2 (5 bases). Per the germline V gene, CDR1 is SGHTA and CDR2 is FQGNSA. Trimming cost V 6 bases and J 3 bases, with 14 bases left between them. This CDR3 is 14 amino acids long. The CDR3 here is CASSHPGFKETQYF. CDR3 DNA sequence: TGTGCCAGCAGTCACCCGGGATTTAAAGAGACCCAGTACTTC.

The rearrangement uses TRBV25-1 and TRBJ2-3; 7 bases line up with TRBD1. This CDR3 region has 12 residues. Germline CDR1 reads MGHDK; CDR2 reads SYGVNS. The V gene end was trimmed by 6 bases and the J gene end by 11 bases; junction bases not matched to a gene: 8. Here the CDR3 reads CASSGNRGGQYF. As DNA, the CDR3 is TGTGCCAGCAGCGGAAACAGGGGTGGGCAGTATTTT.

CDR3 sequence: CASRGVVTEAFF. As DNA, the CDR3 is TGTGCCAGCCGTGGGGTGGTCACTGAAGCTTTCTTT. The gene calls are TRBV28 and TRBJ1-1; no clear D. This CDR3 is 12 amino acids long. With 8 bases removed from V and 4 bases from J, the gap between germline ends came to 11 bases. The germline gives CDR1 MDHEN, CDR2 SYDVKM.

This clone was counted between two and nine times. This sequence joins TRBV6-2 or TRBV6-3 and TRBJ2-2; 9 bases map to TRBD2. Germline CDR1 reads MNHEY; CDR2 reads SVGEGT. The CDR3 consists of 16 residues. The trim removed 4 bases at V and 5 bases at J, leaving 8 bases unmatched. CDR3 amino acids: CASSLMIAGVTGELFF. CDR3 nucleotides: TGTGCCAGCAGTTTGATGATAGCGGGAGTTACCGGGGAGCTGTTTTTT.

The chain joins TRBV6-1 to TRBJ1-1, with a weak D call TRBD1 (5 bases). The V and J ends lost 0 bases and 1 base respectively, with 12 bases between them. CDR3 size: 16 residues. Germline loops: CDR1 MNHNS, CDR2 SASEGT. CDR3 amino acids: CASSEAVQGWNTEAFF. In DNA, the CDR3 is TGTGCCAGCAGTGAAGCGGTCCAGGGTTGGAACACTGAAGCTTTCTTT.

The V call is TRBV20-1, the J call TRBJ1-1; maybe TRBD1 (6 bases). Germline-derived CDR1 and CDR2 are DFQATT and SNEGSKA (reference sequence). V lost 7 bases and J lost 4, with 7 bases in between. The CDR3 length is 10 residues. DNA for the CDR3: TGCAGTGTACAGGGCACTGAAGCTTTCTTT. Residues: CSVQGTEAFF.

The rearrangement joins TRBV9 to TRBJ1-1; TRBD1 aligns across 10 bases. There are 15 residues in the CDR3. Trimming at V came to 7 bases and at J to 2 bases, leaving 8 bases not matched to a gene. Germline assignment: CDR1 SGDLS and CDR2 YYNGEE. The DNA of the CDR3 is TGTGCCAGCTCAATGGGGACAGGGGACAACACTGAAGCTTTCTTT. This codes for CASSMGTGDNTEAFF.

This chain joins TRBV6-5 and TRBJ2-7, with TRBD1 matching over 7 bases. CDR1 MNHEY and CDR2 SVGAGI come from the germline V gene. Losses at the gene ends were 6 bases for V and 2 bases for J; bases not matched to a gene: 1. The CDR3 contains 12 residues. CDR3 nucleotides: TGTGCCAGCAGAGACAGGGCCTACGAGCAGTACTTC. It specifies CASRDRAYEQYF.

The V call is TRBV6-2 or TRBV6-3, the J call TRBJ1-5; 7 bases agree with TRBD1. Germline CDR1 reads MNHEY; CDR2 reads SVGEGT. This CDR3 region has 18 residues. Unmatched junction bases numbered 10, after V lost 2 bases and J lost 0 bases. The CDR3 DNA sequence: TGTGCCAGCAGTTACAGGTCAGGGGGGGCCTATAGCAATCAGCCCCAGCATTTT. Translation gives CASSYRSGGAYSNQPQHF.

The gene calls are TRBV18 and TRBJ1-3; perhaps TRBD1 as D (5 bases). Deletions cut 1 base from V and 3 bases from J, with 13 bases between. The length of the CDR3 is 16 residues. CDR1 and CDR2 from the germline V gene are KGHSH and LQKENI. The CDR3 spells CASSPQNIDSGNTIYF. CDR3 DNA sequence: TGTGCCAGCTCACCACAGAATATTGACAGTGGAAACACCATATATTTT.

A single count supports this clone. The chain is built from TRBV29-1 and TRBJ2-1, with 9 bases that match TRBD2. Germline V lookup: CDR1 SQVTM, CDR2 ANQGSEA. Losses at the gene ends were 5 bases for V and 3 bases for J; bases not matched to a gene: 14. The CDR3 is made up of 17 amino acids. The DNA of the CDR3 is TGCAGCGTTAGGGCACTATTAGCGGGGGCCAACTACAATGAGCAGTTCTTC. Amino acids: CSVRALLAGANYNEQFF.

The rearrangement uses TRBV27 and TRBJ2-1, with a weak D call TRBD1 (6 bases). Germline V lookup: CDR1 MNHEY, CDR2 SMNVEV (reference sequence). V lost 2 bases, J lost 4 bases, and 9 bases lay in between. The CDR3 runs to 14 residues. The CDR3 nucleotides read TGTGCCAGCAGTTTAACCAGGGGTTACAATGAGCAGTTCTTC. Protein sequence: CASSLTRGYNEQFF.

The V call is TRBV27, the J call TRBJ2-7; D might be TRBD2 (5 bases). This CDR3 is 12 amino acids long. CDR1 and CDR2 (germline): MNHEY, SMNVEV (reference sequence). V lost 6 bases, J lost 1 base, and 7 bases lay in between. The CDR3 DNA sequence: TGTGCCAGCAGAGGGAGTTCCTACGAGCAGTACTTC. This translates into CASRGSSYEQYF.

The J gene is TRBJ2-1, the V gene TRBV4-3; 8 bases line up with TRBD2. Germline V gene data show CDR1 as LGHNA and CDR2 as YSLEER. Unmatched junction bases numbered 8, after V lost 3 bases and J lost 4 bases. This CDR3 contains 16 residues. Written as DNA, the CDR3 is TGCGCCAGCAGCCAGCCTAAGCGGGAGCTTTACAATGAGCAGTTCTTC. Its protein product is CASSQPKRELYNEQFF.

This clone was detected only once. This chain uses TRBV4-1 with TRBJ2-7; D remains unclear. Deletions cut 1 base from V and 1 base from J, with 8 bases between. The germline V gene encodes CDR1 MGHRA and CDR2 YSYEKL. The CDR3 covers 14 residues. CDR3 in amino acids: CASSQADSSYEQYF. CDR3 bases: TGCGCCAGCAGCCAAGCGGATTCTTCCTACGAGCAGTACTTC.